The present T cell receptor beta chain was sequenced within a study of T cell responses to AZD1222 COVID-19 vaccine. By share, this clone counts as medium-sized. Its antigen is as yet unknown. Findings and limits, study-wide: Only a handful of AZD1222 recipients tested seropositive at baseline. Two doses of AZD1222 preceded a rise in Spike-specific TCR breadth and depth. There were mostly white British donors and more females than males, and clonal diversity was possibly underestimated.

Losses at the gene ends were 4 bases for V and 3 bases for J; bases not matched to a gene: 3. The CDR3 has 15 amino acids. From germline, CDR1 is PRHDT and CDR2 FYEKMQ (reference sequence). The table came from immunoSEQ multiplex PCR; TCRdb's copy has only in-frame clones and leaves some out. The table shows some 110,000 clones, with approximately 90% occurring only once. The material sequenced was peripheral blood, taken 28 days after the second AZD1222 dose. The rearrangement links TRBV13 to TRBJ2-1, with 10 bases lining up with TRBD2. This clonotype was obtained from an adult who received the AZD1222 COVID-19 vaccine. This CDR3 is CASSYSGGVYNEQFF. CDR3 DNA sequence: TGTGCCAGCAGCTACAGCGGGGGGGTCTACAATGAGCAGTTCTTC.